The 20 T cell receptor beta chains in this list originate from one sample, sequenced in a study of T cell clones after liver transplantation. The assay was immunoSEQ multiplex PCR, and TCRdb's table has in-frame clones only and misses some. The sample lists fewer than 65,000 clones, roughly nine tenths occurring once. The sequenced sample was CD8+ T cells from blood, obtained 12 months after liver transplant. These receptor sequences come from a human patient who received a liver transplant. The T cells may partly be graft donor cells.

The genes are TRBV5-1 and TRBJ1-1, with D maybe TRBD1 (5 bases). Deletions cut 1 base from V and 2 bases from J, with 12 bases between. Germline V lookup: CDR1 SGHRS, CDR2 YFSETQ. The CDR3 loop spans 15 amino acids. The CDR3 loop reads CASSLFGDANTEAFF. DNA of the CDR3: TGCGCCAGCAGCTTGTTTGGGGACGCAAACACTGAAGCTTTCTTT.

This clone was recorded a few times. This chain joins TRBV27 and TRBJ2-1; a weak D match, TRBD1 (5 bases). Looked up from germline, CDR1 is MNHEY and CDR2 is SMNVEV (reference sequence). There are 15 residues in the CDR3. The ends were cut back, 5 bases at V and 9 bases at J, with 20 bases in the middle. The CDR3: CASSPQDTPLSEQFF. The CDR3 DNA sequence: TGTGCCAGCAGTCCCCAGGACACCCCCCTGAGTGAGCAGTTCTTC.

This sequence joins TRBV4-3 and TRBJ1-1, with D maybe TRBD1 (6 bases). The germline gives CDR1 LGHNA, CDR2 YSLEER. The CDR3 length is 15 residues. V lost 1 base and J 4 bases, leaving 13 bases between the germline ends. The CDR3 reads CASSQAGMGATEAFF. DNA for the CDR3: TGCGCCAGCAGCCAAGCCGGGATGGGGGCCACTGAAGCTTTCTTT.

The gene calls are TRBV28 and TRBJ2-7, with 7 bases aligning to TRBD2. After removal of 3 bases from V and 0 bases from J, the junction contained 5 bases not matched to a gene. Germline V gene lookup returns CDR1 MDHEN and CDR2 SYDVKM. The CDR3 runs 15 residues. CDR3 nucleotides: TGTGCCAGCAGTTTGGGCCTAGCGGACTCCTACGAGCAGTACTTC. Protein product: CASSLGLADSYEQYF.

The chain joins TRBV27 to TRBJ2-7, with D possibly being TRBD1 (7 bases). CDR3 length: 16 residues. The germline gives CDR1 MNHEY, CDR2 SMNVEV (reference sequence). Trimming shortened V by 0 bases and J by 1 base, and 13 bases separated the two germline ends. CDR3 sequence reads: CASSLSPGGSSYEQYF. For the CDR3, the DNA is TGTGCCAGCAGTTTATCCCCAGGGGGGAGTTCCTACGAGCAGTACTTC.

The rearrangement joins TRBV27 to TRBJ2-7; 12 bases map to TRBD1. The CDR3 runs to 16 residues. Germline CDR1 and CDR2: MNHEY and SMNVEV (reference sequence). V shed 3 bases, J shed 7 bases, and the junction held 10 bases outside the gene matches. Written as DNA, the CDR3 is TGTGCCAGCAGTTTGGGCCCGGGACAGGGGGCGCGGGAGCAGTACTTC. This sequence encodes CASSLGPGQGAREQYF.

This clone has only one observation. The chain recombines TRBV6-1 with TRBJ2-7, with D unclear. The V gene lost 7 bases and the J gene lost 4 bases, with 8 bases spanning the gap. The CDR3 contains 11 residues. CDR1 and CDR2 (germline): MNHNS, SASEGT. CDR3 in DNA: TGTGCCAGCAATCTATGGTACGAGCAGTACTTC. It yields the protein CASNLWYEQYF.

The V gene is TRBV4-1, the J gene TRBJ1-5; D may be TRBD1 (6 bases). Trimming cost V 0 bases and J 5 bases, with 11 bases left between them. The CDR3 contains 15 residues. Germline CDR1 MGHRA, CDR2 YSYEKL. CDR3 region: CASSQEQGRHQPQHF. CDR3 sequence (DNA): TGCGCCAGCAGCCAAGAACAGGGACGCCATCAGCCCCAGCATTTT.

The CDR3 DNA reads as TGTGCCAGCAGTGAAGGACAGGGAGTCGACGAGCAGTACTTC. Residues: CASSEGQGVDEQYF. The chain is built from TRBV28 and TRBJ2-7; 8 nucleotides align to TRBD1. Germline lookup yields CDR1 MDHEN and CDR2 SYDVKM. This CDR3 region has 14 residues. V shed 5 bases and J 5 bases; nucleotides not matched to a gene: 8.

The chain links TRBV7-9 to TRBJ1-1; TRBD1 might be the D (5 bases). This CDR3 has 15 residues. Germline loops: CDR1 SEHNR, CDR2 FQNEAQ (reference sequence). Trimming removed 1 base from V and 5 bases from J, with 14 bases in between. The CDR3 loop is CASSLEVGERTEAFF. The CDR3 DNA follows: TGTGCCAGCAGCTTAGAGGTAGGGGAAAGAACTGAAGCTTTCTTT.

The chain uses TRBV27 and TRBJ2-1; TRBD2 matches at 10 bases. The germline V gene encodes CDR1 MNHEY and CDR2 SMNVEV (reference sequence). V lost 3 bases to trimming and J lost 2 bases; unmatched junction nucleotides: 4. CDR3 length: 16 residues. The CDR3: CASSFPAGGAYNEQFF. CDR3 in DNA: TGTGCCAGCAGTTTCCCAGCGGGAGGGGCCTACAATGAGCAGTTCTTC.

The gene calls are TRBV10-1 and TRBJ1-3; no clear D gene. V was clipped by 9 bases and J by 0 bases, with 18 bases between them. CDR3 length: 16 amino acids. Looked up from germline, CDR1 is WNHNN and CDR2 is SYGVQD (reference sequence). The CDR3 is CAREIKGTFSGNTIYF. CDR3 DNA sequence: TGCGCCAGAGAGATAAAGGGCACCTTCTCTGGAAACACCATATATTTT.

CDR3 coding DNA: TGTGCCAGCAGTCCGGGACAGGGGGCGCAGGAGGAGACCCAGTACTTC. This encodes CASSPGQGAQEETQYF. The chain joins TRBV28 to TRBJ2-5, with 12 bases lining up with TRBD1. Trimming cost V 5 bases and J 5 bases; bases outside gene matches: 9. This CDR3 region has 16 residues. The germline CDR1 and CDR2 sequences are MDHEN and SYDVKM.

The V call is TRBV19, the J call TRBJ2-2; a weak D match, TRBD1 (5 bases). This CDR3 is 17 amino acids long. V gave up 6 bases and J gave up 4 bases, with 21 bases separating them. Germline V gene data show CDR1 as LNHDA and CDR2 as SQIVND (reference sequence). DNA of the CDR3: TGTGCCAGTAGGCCTGGGGCCAGGGAAGAAGGCACCGGGGAGCTGTTTTTT. It yields the protein CASRPGAREEGTGELFF.

V is TRBV27 and J is TRBJ1-5; weak D call: TRBD1 (5 bases). Per the germline V gene, CDR1 is MNHEY and CDR2 is SMNVEV (reference sequence). The CDR3 is 15 residues long. V shed 5 bases and J shed 4 bases, with 15 bases lying between them. The CDR3 nucleotides are TGTGCCAGCAGTCCTAGGGACGGTTTTAATCAGCCCCAGCATTTT. Protein: CASSPRDGFNQPQHF.

This sequence joins TRBV11-2 and TRBJ1-5; D unresolved. The length of the CDR3 is 15 residues. V lost 0 bases to trimming and J lost 0 bases, with 6 bases between them. Per germline, CDR1 SGHAT and CDR2 FQNNGV. In nucleotides, the CDR3 is TGTGCCAGCAGCTTAGAACTTGCTAGCAATCAGCCCCAGCATTTT. Its translation is CASSLELASNQPQHF.

This clone was detected only a few times. This chain connects TRBV4-1 to TRBJ2-7; maybe TRBD1 (6 bases). The CDR3 runs 15 residues. V was trimmed by 3 bases and J by 1 base, leaving 13 bases between them. Germline CDR1 and CDR2: MGHRA and YSYEKL. The CDR3 protein is CASSQPDSQSYEQYF. CDR3 in DNA: TGCGCCAGCAGCCAGCCGGACAGCCAGTCCTACGAGCAGTACTTC.

The chain employs TRBV4-3 and TRBJ1-1; TRBD1 matches 8 bases. This CDR3 spans 16 amino acids. Germline V gives CDR1 LGHNA, CDR2 YSLEER. V shed 4 bases, J shed 3 bases, and the junction held 10 bases outside the gene matches. The CDR3 reads CASSRLQGGPDTEAFF. The CDR3 DNA sequence: TGCGCCAGCAGCCGCCTACAGGGGGGGCCCGACACTGAAGCTTTCTTT.

This clone has a handful of counts. This chain uses TRBV7-2 with TRBJ2-2, with TRBD2 identical over 7 bases. Trimming took 4 bases from V and 5 from J; bases not matched to a gene: 1. In germline, CDR1 is SGHTA, CDR2 FQGNSA. This CDR3 contains 13 residues. The CDR3 sequence: CASSWGGTGELFF. The CDR3 DNA sequence: TGTGCCAGCAGCTGGGGAGGGACCGGGGAGCTGTTTTTT.

V usage is TRBV7-9 and J usage is TRBJ2-2; the D is unclear. Germline lookup yields CDR1 SEHNR and CDR2 FQNEAQ (reference sequence). The CDR3 covers 15 residues. Trimming removed 3 bases at V and 1 base at J, with 9 bases between. CDR3 sequence: CASSFPSLNTGELFF. The DNA for the CDR3 is TGTGCCAGCAGCTTCCCGAGCCTGAACACCGGGGAGCTGTTTTTT. Full variable domain (remainder filled in from reference TRBV7-9 and TRBJ2-2): DTGVSQNPRHKITKRGQNVTFRCDPISEHNRLYWYRQTLGQGPEFLTYFQNEAQLEKSRLLSDRFSAERPKGSFSTLEIQRTEQGDSAMYLCASSFPSLNTGELFFGEGSRLTVL.